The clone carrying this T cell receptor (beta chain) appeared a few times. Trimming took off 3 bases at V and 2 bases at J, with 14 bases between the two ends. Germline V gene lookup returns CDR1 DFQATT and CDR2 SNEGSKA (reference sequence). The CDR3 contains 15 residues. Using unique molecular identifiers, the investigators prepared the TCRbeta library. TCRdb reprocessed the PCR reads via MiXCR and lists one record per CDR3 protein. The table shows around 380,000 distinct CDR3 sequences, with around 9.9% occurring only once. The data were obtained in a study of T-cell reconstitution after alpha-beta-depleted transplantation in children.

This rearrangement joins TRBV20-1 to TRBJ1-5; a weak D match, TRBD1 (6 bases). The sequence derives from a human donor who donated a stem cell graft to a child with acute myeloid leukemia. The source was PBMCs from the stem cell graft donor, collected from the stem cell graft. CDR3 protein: CSASPRGTGNQPQHF. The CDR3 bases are TGCAGTGCTAGCCCCAGGGGTACCGGCAATCAGCCCCAGCATTTT.